This T cell receptor beta chain was captured by sequencing in a study of cytomegalovirus exposure and HLA in healthy donors. Study results and limitations: Later analysis associated a missense DCLRE1C variant with TCR beta V- and J-gene trimming. Rarity marked most TCR sequences, yet some public TCRs occurred in many donors. TCR beta chains numbering some 160 were designated cytomegalovirus-associated.

Remarks on this clone: The antigen is undetermined.

The PCR made use of 60 Vbeta and 13 Jbeta primers. Under the authors' procedure: Roughly 11 million of the roughly 80 million unique TCR beta chains counted in a later analysis were shared. Sequencing used immunoSEQ multiplex PCR; TCRdb keeps in-frame clones, though not all of them. Clonal size and the V and J genes are those of that table, whereas D and trimming came from the DNA. The sample shows more than 150,000 clones, 70% to 80% of them seen only once. The ends were cut back, 3 bases at V and 4 bases at J, with 18 bases in the middle. The CDR3 covers 16 residues. Germline V lookup: CDR1 SGHNT, CDR2 YENEEA.

The TCR sequence derives from a man between 18 and 35 years old in good health and CMV-seronegative. Sequenced input: PBMCs. This chain uses TRBV11-3 with TRBJ1-1, with D unresolved. CDR3 region: CASSLDYGRIGTEAFF. The CDR3 nucleotides are TGTGCCAGCAGCTTGGATTACGGCAGGATAGGCACTGAAGCTTTCTTT.